The 17 T cell receptor beta chains given below trace back to one sample, sequenced in a study of shared clonotypes between healthy human individuals (dated by TCRdb to between 2020 and 2021). Library construction relied on the immunoSEQ multiplex PCR assay. TCRdb carries this immuneACCESS record with in-frame sequences only. Its versions omit some clonotypes, under half of them owing to an unresolved V gene in the studies checked, with the rest unexplained. The sample table holds over a million clones, of which around 97% were seen once. 1.2% of the sample belongs to the ten largest clones. Source material: naive CD4+ T cells sorted from blood. The cell subset or site label of this sample denotes: CD45RA+ positively selected. These TCRs come from a young man in good health.

About this clone itself: This sample also contains other DNA sequences that code for the same CDR3. V usage is TRBV2 and J usage is TRBJ2-1; D remains ambiguous. In germline, CDR1 is SNHLY, CDR2 FYNNEI. This CDR3 has 11 amino acids. Trimming took off 4 bases at V and 4 bases at J, with 2 bases between the two ends. CDR3 nucleotides: TGTGCCAGCAGTGCTTACAATGAGCAGTTCTTC. Its protein is CASSAYNEQFF.

The rearrangement joins TRBV5-1 to TRBJ2-2; D is undetermined. Looked up from germline, CDR1 is SGHRS and CDR2 is YFSETQ. Trimming removed 0 bases from V and 6 bases from J, with 12 bases in between. CDR3 length equals 15 residues. Here the CDR3 reads CASSLGKAVAGELFF. CDR3 bases: TGCGCCAGCAGCTTGGGCAAGGCAGTGGCCGGGGAGCTGTTTTTT.

This clone occurred once. The chain combines TRBV11-2 with TRBJ1-2; 7 bases match TRBD1. The CDR3 is made up of 16 amino acids. V lost 3 bases to trimming and J lost 4 bases; unmatched junction nucleotides: 11. The germline V gene encodes CDR1 SGHAT and CDR2 FQNNGV. CDR3 DNA: TGTGCCAGCAGCTTCAGGGGGACACAGGGTTTCTATGGCTACACCTTC. It yields the protein CASSFRGTQGFYGYTF. The full variable domain, with the rest looked up from reference TRBV11-2 and TRBJ1-2, is EAGVAQSPRYKIIEKRQSVAFWCNPISGHATLYWYQQILGQGPKLLIQFQNNGVVDDSQLPKDRFSAERLKGVDSTLKIQPAKLEDSAVYLCASSFRGTQGFYGYTFGSGTRLTVV.

In nucleotides, the CDR3 is TGTGCCAGCAGCTTGGCCGTCAGTGGTGAGGGCTATACGCAGTATTTT. It specifies CASSLAVSGEGYTQYF. The V gene is TRBV7-2, the J gene TRBJ2-3; D is possibly TRBD2 (5 bases). V gave up 3 bases and J gave up 7 bases, with 20 bases separating them. Germline CDR1 SGHTA, CDR2 FQGNSA. This CDR3 has 16 amino acids. The variable domain in full, completed from reference TRBV7-2 and TRBJ2-3, reads GAGVSQSPSNKVTEKGKDVELRCDPISGHTALYWYRQSLGQGLEFLIYFQGNSAPDKSGLPSDRFSAERTGGSVSTLTIQRTQQEDSAVYLCASSLAVSGEGYTQYFGPGTRLTVL.

This chain links TRBV29-1 with TRBJ1-3; no clear D. Germline lookup yields CDR1 SQVTM and CDR2 ANQGSEA. V lost 5 bases to trimming and J lost 0 bases, with 8 bases between them. There are 13 residues in the CDR3. CDR3 nucleotides: TGCAGCGTTACAGCGAACTCTGGAAACACCATATATTTT. It encodes CSVTANSGNTIYF.

This sequence joins TRBV5-1 and TRBJ1-5; D is undetermined. Germline values: CDR1 SGHRS, CDR2 YFSETQ. The CDR3 length is 12 residues. Trimming left V 4 bases short and J 7 bases short, with 9 bases between. In DNA form, the CDR3 reads TGCGCCAGCAGCGTAGACGGGCAGCCCCAGCATTTT. Translated: CASSVDGQPQHF.

V usage is TRBV5-1 and J usage is TRBJ2-4, with D perhaps matching TRBD2 (5 bases). Germline lookup yields CDR1 SGHRS and CDR2 YFSETQ. The CDR3 spans 16 residues. The ends were cut back, 4 bases at V and 5 bases at J, with 19 bases in the middle. The CDR3 DNA reads as TGCGCCAGCAGCATACCTACGGACTTCCCCCAAAACATTCAGTACTTC. Protein: CASSIPTDFPQNIQYF.

The rearrangement links TRBV7-3 to TRBJ1-1; no clear D. The V gene's germline CDR1 is SGHTA and CDR2 FQGTGA. The CDR3 is made up of 13 amino acids. Trimming removed 3 bases from V and 4 bases from J, with 9 bases in between. The CDR3 sequence: CASSFRSSTEAFF. The CDR3 region has the DNA TGTGCCAGCAGCTTCCGGAGCTCCACTGAAGCTTTCTTT.

This sequence joins TRBV19 and TRBJ2-5; D ambiguous. Trimming shortened V by 3 bases and J by 5 bases, and 10 bases separated the two germline ends. Germline-derived CDR1 and CDR2 are LNHDA and SQIVND (reference sequence). The CDR3 sequence is 13 residues long. This CDR3 is CASSIVVGETQYF. The CDR3 DNA reads TGTGCCAGTAGTATTGTGGTAGGTGAGACCCAGTACTTC.

The J gene is TRBJ1-5, the V gene TRBV6-1; D possibly corresponds to TRBD1 (5 bases). V lost 2 bases, J lost 1 base, and 12 bases lay in between. Germline lookup yields CDR1 MNHNS and CDR2 SASEGT. The CDR3 spans 16 residues. Written as DNA, the CDR3 is TGTGCCAGCAGTGAAAGGGGCCGAGGGAGCAATCAGCCCCAGCATTTT. This gives the protein CASSERGRGSNQPQHF.

The genes are TRBV7-6 and TRBJ2-2; no firm D call. The CDR3 has 16 amino acids. In germline, CDR1 is SGHVS, CDR2 FNYEAQ. V gave up 1 base and J gave up 0 bases, with 9 bases separating them. The CDR3 DNA sequence: TGTGCCAGCAGCTTAGGTGGAATCGCGAACACCGGGGAGCTGTTTTTT. This sequence encodes CASSLGGIANTGELFF.

In its sample, this clone was seen once. The chain links TRBV28 to TRBJ2-7; 7 bases align to TRBD1. The J segment lost 4 bases and the V segment lost 4 bases, leaving 4 bases of the junction unmatched. The CDR3 length is 13 residues. Germline V gives CDR1 MDHEN, CDR2 SYDVKM. DNA for the CDR3: TGTGCCAGCAGTTACAGGGGCGGTTACGAGCAGTACTTC. It specifies CASSYRGGYEQYF.

This clone was counted a single time. The chain combines TRBV14 with TRBJ1-2; 7 bases are shared with TRBD1. V was pared by 3 bases and J by 8 bases, with 9 bases of the junction left unmatched. Per germline, CDR1 SGHDN and CDR2 FVKESK. The length of the CDR3 is 14 residues. CDR3 sequence: CASSHLTGNSGYTF. In DNA form, the CDR3 reads TGTGCCAGCAGCCACTTGACAGGGAATAGCGGCTACACCTTC.

The genes are TRBV7-6 and TRBJ2-6; TRBD2 matches at 10 bases. This CDR3 comprises 18 residues. V gave up 4 bases and J gave up 0 bases; unmatched junction bases: 6. Germline CDR1 SGHVS, CDR2 FNYEAQ. CDR3 region: CASSSQLAGGSGANVLTF. The DNA for the CDR3 is TGTGCCAGCAGCTCGCAATTAGCGGGAGGCTCTGGGGCCAACGTCCTGACTTTC.

In its sample, this clone was seen once. The chain combines TRBV7-9 with TRBJ2-2; tentative D call: TRBD2 (7 bases). Trimming cost V 9 bases and J 1 base, with 12 bases left between them. Germline CDR1 is SEHNR and CDR2 is FQNEAQ (reference sequence). CDR3 length equals 14 residues. The CDR3 reads CARAGAKNTGELFF. CDR3 nucleotides: TGTGCCAGGGCGGGGGCCAAGAACACCGGGGAGCTGTTTTTT.

The V call is TRBV11-2, the J call TRBJ2-7; 11 nucleotides line up with TRBD2. CDR1 SGHAT and CDR2 FQNNGV come from the germline V gene. J lost 4 bases, V lost 7 bases, and 3 bases had no gene match. CDR3 size: 13 residues. CDR3 loop: CASTWTSGYEQYF. In DNA form, the CDR3 reads TGTGCCAGCACGTGGACTAGCGGGTACGAGCAGTACTTC.

V usage is TRBV7-3 and J usage is TRBJ2-3; a weak D match, TRBD2 (5 bases). The V end lost 3 bases, the J end lost 4 bases, and 11 bases lay between the germline ends. The CDR3 sequence is 14 residues long. CDR1 is SGHTA, CDR2 FQGTGA, per germline. CDR3: CASSFGGSADTQYF. CDR3 DNA: TGTGCCAGCAGCTTCGGAGGCTCGGCAGATACGCAGTATTTT.